The 8 T cell receptor beta chains below all came from one sample that was sequenced in a study of T cells in Graves' hyperthyroidism and ophthalmopathy. Amplified regions were TCR beta CDR3 sequences from RNA transcripts. Initially, a first-round RT-PCR of the TCR CDR3 employed the HTBI primer set. TCRdb called the multiplex PCR reads again in MiXCR, with one record for every CDR3 protein. The data contain hundreds of thousands of distinct CDR3 sequences, more than 13% of them seen just once; the ten biggest clones take up 25% to 30%. Sequencing was performed on blood. These receptors originate from a man aged 50 to 60 with Graves' ophthalmopathy.

The chain carries TRBV6-1 and TRBJ2-1; perhaps TRBD2 as D (5 bases). In germline, CDR1 is MNHNS, CDR2 SASEGT. The CDR3 runs 15 residues. V dropped 6 bases and J dropped 6 bases, with 18 bases sitting between them. This chain's CDR3 is CASSELGGSGNEQFF. CDR3 sequence (DNA): TGTGCCAGCAGCGAGCTCGGCGGGTCGGGCAATGAGCAGTTCTTC.

The table lists this clonotype with a few counts. This sequence joins TRBV10-3 and TRBJ2-1, with D possibly matching TRBD2 (6 bases). Germline CDR1 reads ENHRY; CDR2 reads SYGVKD. Trimming pared 0 bases from V and 5 bases from J, leaving 17 bases between. This CDR3 comprises 17 residues. CDR3 bases: TGTGCCATCAGTGAGTCCACTAGCCGGGACTCGAACAATGAGCAGTTCTTC. Protein sequence: CAISESTSRDSNNEQFF.

This clonotype was counted at least ten times. The chain links TRBV15 to TRBJ1-1; unclear D gene. Germline V gives CDR1 LNHNV, CDR2 YYDKDF (reference sequence). The CDR3 length is 15 residues. Trimming left V 0 bases short and J 2 bases short, with 10 bases between. CDR3 sequence: CATSRDLLGNTEAFF. The CDR3 DNA follows: TGTGCCACCAGCAGAGATTTGTTGGGTAACACTGAAGCTTTCTTT.

This clonotype showed up many times. V is TRBV2 and J is TRBJ1-5; D may be TRBD1 (6 bases). The CDR3 sequence is 15 residues long. Germline V gene sequence: CDR1 SNHLY, CDR2 FYNNEI. The ends were cut back, 6 bases at V and 0 bases at J, with 12 bases in the middle. CDR3 residues: CASRSEGGSNQPQHF. DNA for the CDR3: TGTGCCAGCAGGTCGGAGGGGGGTAGCAATCAGCCCCAGCATTTT.

This clonotype was seen at least ten times. The gene calls are TRBV18 and TRBJ2-1; TRBD1 matches 9 bases. Germline loops: CDR1 KGHSH, CDR2 LQKENI. With V trimmed by 2 bases and J by 7 bases, 3 bases remained unmatched. The CDR3 has 14 amino acids. The CDR3: CASSPGTGRNEQFF. The CDR3 DNA reads TGTGCCAGCTCACCAGGGACAGGGCGTAATGAGCAGTTCTTC.

V usage is TRBV6-9 and J usage is TRBJ2-7; 8 bases fit TRBD1. Trimming removed 3 bases from V and 3 bases from J; junction bases left unmatched: 7. Germline CDR1 is MNHGY and CDR2 is SVAAGI. The length of the CDR3 is 15 residues. This CDR3 reads CASSYPGTGNYEQYF. DNA of the CDR3: TGTGCCAGCAGTTACCCCGGGACAGGCAACTACGAGCAGTACTTC.

This clonotype was recorded a few times. V gene TRBV14 combines with J gene TRBJ1-1, with D possibly TRBD1 on 6 matching bases. Trimming shortened V by 4 bases and J by 5 bases, and 14 bases separated the two germline ends. Germline CDR1 SGHDN, CDR2 FVKESK. The length of the CDR3 is 14 residues. Here the CDR3 DNA reads TGTGCCAGCAGCCTAAACAGGGAGGTAACTGAAGCTTTCTTT. Translating it yields CASSLNREVTEAFF.

This clonotype has a count of ten or more. The V gene is TRBV11-2, the J gene TRBJ2-7, with 8 bases that match TRBD2. With V trimmed by 2 bases and J by 0 bases, 9 bases remained unmatched. This CDR3 has 17 residues. Germline V gives CDR1 SGHAT, CDR2 FQNNGV. This CDR3 is CASSLPSGPLSSYEQYF. CDR3 sequence (DNA): TGTGCCAGCAGCTTACCTAGCGGGCCCCTCAGCTCCTACGAGCAGTACTTC.